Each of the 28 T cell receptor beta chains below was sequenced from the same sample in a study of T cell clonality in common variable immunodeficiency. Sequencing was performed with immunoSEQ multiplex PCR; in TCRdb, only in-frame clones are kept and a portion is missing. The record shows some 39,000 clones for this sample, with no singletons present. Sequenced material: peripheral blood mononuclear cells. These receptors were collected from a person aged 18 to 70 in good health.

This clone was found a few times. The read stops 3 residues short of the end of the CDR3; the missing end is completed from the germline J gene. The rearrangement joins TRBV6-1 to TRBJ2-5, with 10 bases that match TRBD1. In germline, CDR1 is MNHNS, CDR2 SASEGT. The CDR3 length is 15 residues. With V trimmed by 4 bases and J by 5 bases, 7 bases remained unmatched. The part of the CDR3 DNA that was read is TGTGCCAGCAGTGCCGCCGACAGGGGGCGGGAGACC. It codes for CASSAADRGRET. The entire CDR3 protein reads CASSAADRGRETQYF.

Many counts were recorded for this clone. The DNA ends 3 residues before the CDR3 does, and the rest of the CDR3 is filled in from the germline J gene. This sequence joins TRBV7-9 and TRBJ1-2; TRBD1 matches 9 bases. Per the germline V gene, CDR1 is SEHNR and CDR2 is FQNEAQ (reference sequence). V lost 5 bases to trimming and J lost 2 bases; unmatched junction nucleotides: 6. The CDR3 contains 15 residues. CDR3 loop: CASSKRQGGNYGYTF. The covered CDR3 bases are TGTGCCAGCAGCAAAAGACAGGGGGGCAACTATGGC.

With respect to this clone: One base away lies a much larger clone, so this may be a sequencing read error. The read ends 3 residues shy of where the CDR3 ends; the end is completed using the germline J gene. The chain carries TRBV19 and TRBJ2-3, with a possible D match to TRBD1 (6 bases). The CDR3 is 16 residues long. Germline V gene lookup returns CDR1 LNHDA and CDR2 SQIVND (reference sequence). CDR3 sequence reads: CASNTFARTANQPQYF. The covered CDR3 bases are TGTGCCAGTAATACCTTCGCCCGGACAGCTAATCAGCCG.

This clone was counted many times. CDR3 amino acids: CASSMNDRRTEAFF. CDR3 DNA (partial): TGTGCCAGTAGTATGAATGACAGGCGAACTGAA. The chain carries TRBV19 and TRBJ1-1; TRBD1 is a possible D gene (6 bases). The sequence runs out 3 residues before the end of the CDR3; the remainder is reconstructed from the germline J gene. Germline V lookup: CDR1 LNHDA, CDR2 SQIVND (reference sequence). V shed 3 bases and J shed 5 bases, with 13 bases lying between them. The CDR3 length is 14 residues.

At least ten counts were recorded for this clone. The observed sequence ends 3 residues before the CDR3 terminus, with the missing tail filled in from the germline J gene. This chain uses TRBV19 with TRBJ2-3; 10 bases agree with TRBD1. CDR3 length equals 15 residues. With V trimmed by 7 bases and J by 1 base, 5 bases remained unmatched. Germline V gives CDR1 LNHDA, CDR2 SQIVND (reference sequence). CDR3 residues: CASTKGQGGTDTQYF. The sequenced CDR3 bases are TGTGCCAGTACTAAAGGACAGGGGGGCACAGATACG.

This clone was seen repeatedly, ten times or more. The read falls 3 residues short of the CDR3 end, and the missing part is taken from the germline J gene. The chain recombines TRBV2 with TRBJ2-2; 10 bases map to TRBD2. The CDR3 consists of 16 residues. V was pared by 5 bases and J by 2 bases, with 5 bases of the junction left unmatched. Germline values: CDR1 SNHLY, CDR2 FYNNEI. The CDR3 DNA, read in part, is TGTGCCAGCAGTTGGACTAGCGGATTAAACACCGGGGAG. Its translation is CASSWTSGLNTGE. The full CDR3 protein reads CASSWTSGLNTGELFF.

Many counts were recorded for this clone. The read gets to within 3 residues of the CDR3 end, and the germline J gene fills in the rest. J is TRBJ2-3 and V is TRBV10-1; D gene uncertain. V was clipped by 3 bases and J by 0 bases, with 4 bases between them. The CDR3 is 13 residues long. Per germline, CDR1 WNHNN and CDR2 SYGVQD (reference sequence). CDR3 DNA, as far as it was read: TGCGCCAGCAGTGACCCTAGCACAGATACG. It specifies CASSDPSTDT. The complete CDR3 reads CASSDPSTDTQYF.

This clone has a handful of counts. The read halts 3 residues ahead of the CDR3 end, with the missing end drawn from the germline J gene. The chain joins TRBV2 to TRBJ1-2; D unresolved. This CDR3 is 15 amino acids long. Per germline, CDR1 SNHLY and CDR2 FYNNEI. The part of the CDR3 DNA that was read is TGTGCCAGCAGTGAGAGGAGCGGGCTATACAATGAC. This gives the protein CASSERSGLYND. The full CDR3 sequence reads CASSERSGLYNDYTF.

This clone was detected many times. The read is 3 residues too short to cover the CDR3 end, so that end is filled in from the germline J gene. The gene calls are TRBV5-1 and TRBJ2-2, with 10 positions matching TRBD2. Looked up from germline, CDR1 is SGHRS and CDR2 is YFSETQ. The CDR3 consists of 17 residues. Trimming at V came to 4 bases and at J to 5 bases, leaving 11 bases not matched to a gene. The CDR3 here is CASSAGLAGAGTGELFF. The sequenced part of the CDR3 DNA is TGCGCCAGCAGCGCAGGGCTAGCGGGAGCGGGTACCGGGGAG.

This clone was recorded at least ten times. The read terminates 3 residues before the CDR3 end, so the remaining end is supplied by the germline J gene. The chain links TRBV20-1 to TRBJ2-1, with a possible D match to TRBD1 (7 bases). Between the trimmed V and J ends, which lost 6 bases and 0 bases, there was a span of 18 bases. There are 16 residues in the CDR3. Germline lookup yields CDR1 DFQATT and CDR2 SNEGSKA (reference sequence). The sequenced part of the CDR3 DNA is TGCAGTGCGGACGAGGGGGCGGGGAGCTCCTACAATGAG. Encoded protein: CSADEGAGSSYNE. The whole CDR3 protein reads CSADEGAGSSYNEQFF.

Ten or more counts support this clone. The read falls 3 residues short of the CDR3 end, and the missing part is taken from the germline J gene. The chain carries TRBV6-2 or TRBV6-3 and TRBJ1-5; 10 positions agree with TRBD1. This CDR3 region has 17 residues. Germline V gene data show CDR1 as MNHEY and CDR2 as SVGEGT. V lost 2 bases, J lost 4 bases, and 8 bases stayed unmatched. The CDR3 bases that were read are TGTGCCAGCAGTTACGAGCGACAGGGGGCTATTAATCAGCCC. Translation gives CASSYERQGAINQP. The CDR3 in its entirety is CASSYERQGAINQPQHF.

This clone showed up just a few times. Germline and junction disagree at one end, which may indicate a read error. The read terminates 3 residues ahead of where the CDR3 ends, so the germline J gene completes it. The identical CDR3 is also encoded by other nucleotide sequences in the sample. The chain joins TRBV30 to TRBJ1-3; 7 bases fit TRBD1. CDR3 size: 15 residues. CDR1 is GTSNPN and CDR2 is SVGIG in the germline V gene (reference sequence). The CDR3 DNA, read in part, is TGTGCCTGGCTTGGGGGACAGAGCTCTGGAAACACA. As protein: CAWLGGQSSGNT. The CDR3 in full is CAWLGGQSSGNTIYF. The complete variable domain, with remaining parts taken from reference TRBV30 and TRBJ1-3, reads SQTIHQWPATLVQPVGSPLSLECTVEGTSNPNLYWYRQAAGRGLQLLFYSVGIGQISSEVPQNLSASRPQDRQFILSSKKLLLSDSGFYLCAWLGGQSSGNTIYFGEGSWLTVV.

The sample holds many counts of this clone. This CDR3 is CASSEHNEQFF. CDR3 DNA, as far as it was read: TGTGCCAGCAGTGAACATAATGAG. This chain uses TRBV2 with TRBJ2-1, with D unclear. The read falls 3 residues short of the CDR3 end, and the missing part is taken from the germline J gene. Between the trimmed V and J ends, which lost 2 bases and 7 bases, there was a span of 3 bases. There are 11 residues in the CDR3. CDR1 and CDR2 from the germline V gene are SNHLY and FYNNEI.

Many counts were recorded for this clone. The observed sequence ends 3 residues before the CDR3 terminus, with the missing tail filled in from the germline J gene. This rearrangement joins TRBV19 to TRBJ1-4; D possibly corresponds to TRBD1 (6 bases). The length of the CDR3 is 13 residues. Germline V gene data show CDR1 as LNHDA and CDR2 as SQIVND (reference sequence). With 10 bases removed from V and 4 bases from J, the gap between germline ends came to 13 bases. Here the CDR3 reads CATADSINEKLFF. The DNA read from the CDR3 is TGTGCCACCGCGGACAGTATTAATGAAAAA. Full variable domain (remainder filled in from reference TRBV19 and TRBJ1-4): DGGITQSPKYLFRKEGQNVTLSCEQNLNHDAMYWYRQDPGQGLRLIYYSQIVNDFQKGDIAEGYSVSREKKESFPLTVTSAQKNPTAFYLCATADSINEKLFFGSGTQLSVL.

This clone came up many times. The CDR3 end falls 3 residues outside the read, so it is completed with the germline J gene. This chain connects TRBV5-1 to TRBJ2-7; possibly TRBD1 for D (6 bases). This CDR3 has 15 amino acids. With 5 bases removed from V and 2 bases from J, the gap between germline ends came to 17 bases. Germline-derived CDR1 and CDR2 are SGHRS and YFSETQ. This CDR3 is CASRLTQGSPYEQYF. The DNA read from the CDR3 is TGCGCCAGCAGACTTACACAGGGATCCCCCTACGAG.

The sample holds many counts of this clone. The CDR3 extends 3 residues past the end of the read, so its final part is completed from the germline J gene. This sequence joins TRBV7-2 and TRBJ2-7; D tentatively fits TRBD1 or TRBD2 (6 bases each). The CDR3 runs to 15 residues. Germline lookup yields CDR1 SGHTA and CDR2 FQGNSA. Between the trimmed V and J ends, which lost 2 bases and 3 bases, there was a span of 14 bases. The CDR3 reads CASSLRRGGGYEQYF. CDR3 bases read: TGTGCCAGCAGCTTACGCAGGGGAGGAGGCTACGAG.

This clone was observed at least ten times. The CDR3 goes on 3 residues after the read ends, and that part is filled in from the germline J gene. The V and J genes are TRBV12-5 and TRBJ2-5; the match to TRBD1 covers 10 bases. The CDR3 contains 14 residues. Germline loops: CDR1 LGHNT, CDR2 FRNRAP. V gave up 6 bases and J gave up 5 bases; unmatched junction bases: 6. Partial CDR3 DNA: TGTGCTAGTGGAGAGGACAGGGGGTGGGAGACC. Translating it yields CASGEDRGWET. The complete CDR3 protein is CASGEDRGWETQYF.

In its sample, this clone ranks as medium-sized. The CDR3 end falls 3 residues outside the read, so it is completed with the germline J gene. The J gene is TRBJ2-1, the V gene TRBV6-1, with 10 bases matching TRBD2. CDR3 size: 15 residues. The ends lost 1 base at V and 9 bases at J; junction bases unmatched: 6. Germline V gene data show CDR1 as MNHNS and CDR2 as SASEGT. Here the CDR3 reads CASSEEAGGPGEQFF. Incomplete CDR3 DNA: TGTGCCAGCAGTGAAGAAGCGGGAGGGCCTGGTGAG.

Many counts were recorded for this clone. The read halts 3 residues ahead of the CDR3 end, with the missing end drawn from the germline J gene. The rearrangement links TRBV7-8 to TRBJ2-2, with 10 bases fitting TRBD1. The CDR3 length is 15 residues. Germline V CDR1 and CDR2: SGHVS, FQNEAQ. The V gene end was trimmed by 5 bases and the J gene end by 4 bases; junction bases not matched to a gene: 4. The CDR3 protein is CASSPTGGGTGELFF. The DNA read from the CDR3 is TGTGCCAGCAGCCCGACAGGGGGCGGCACCGGGGAG.

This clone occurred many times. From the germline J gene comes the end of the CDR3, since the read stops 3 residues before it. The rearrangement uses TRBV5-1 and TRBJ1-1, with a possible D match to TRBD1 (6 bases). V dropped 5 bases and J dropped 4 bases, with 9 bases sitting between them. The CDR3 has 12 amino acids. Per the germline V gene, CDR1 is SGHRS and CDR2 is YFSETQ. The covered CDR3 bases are TGCGCCAGCAGGGACAGTCTCACTGAA. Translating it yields CASRDSLTE. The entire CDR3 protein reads CASRDSLTEAFF.

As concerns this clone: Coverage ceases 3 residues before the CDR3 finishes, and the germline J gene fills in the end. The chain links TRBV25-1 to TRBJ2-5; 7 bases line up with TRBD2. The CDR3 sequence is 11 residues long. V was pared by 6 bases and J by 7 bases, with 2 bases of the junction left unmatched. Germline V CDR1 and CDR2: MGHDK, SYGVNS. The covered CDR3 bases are TGTGCCAGCAGGGGGGGGACGACC. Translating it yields CASRGGTT. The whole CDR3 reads CASRGGTTQYF. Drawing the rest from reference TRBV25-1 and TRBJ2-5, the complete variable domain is EADIYQTPRYLVIGTGKKITLECSQTMGHDKMYWYQQDPGMELHLIHYSYGVNSTEKGDLSSESTVSRIRTEHFPLTLESARPSHTSQYLCASRGGTTQYFGPGTRLLVL.

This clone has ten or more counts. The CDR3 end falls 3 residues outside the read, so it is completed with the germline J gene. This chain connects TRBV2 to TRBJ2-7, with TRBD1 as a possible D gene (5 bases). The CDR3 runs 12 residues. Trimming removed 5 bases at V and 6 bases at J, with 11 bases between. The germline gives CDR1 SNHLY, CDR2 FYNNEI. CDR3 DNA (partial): TGTGCCAGCAGTCAAGGACAAGGCGAG. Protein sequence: CASSQGQGE. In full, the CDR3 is CASSQGQGEQYF.

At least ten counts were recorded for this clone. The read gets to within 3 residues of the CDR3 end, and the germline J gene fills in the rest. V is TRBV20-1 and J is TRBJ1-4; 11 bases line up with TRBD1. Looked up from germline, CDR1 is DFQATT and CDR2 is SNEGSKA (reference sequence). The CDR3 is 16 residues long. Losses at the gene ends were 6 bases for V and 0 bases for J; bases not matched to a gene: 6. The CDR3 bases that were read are TGCAGTGCCTCGGGACAGGGGGGCGCAACTAATGAAAAA. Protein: CSASGQGGATNEK. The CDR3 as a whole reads CSASGQGGATNEKLFF.

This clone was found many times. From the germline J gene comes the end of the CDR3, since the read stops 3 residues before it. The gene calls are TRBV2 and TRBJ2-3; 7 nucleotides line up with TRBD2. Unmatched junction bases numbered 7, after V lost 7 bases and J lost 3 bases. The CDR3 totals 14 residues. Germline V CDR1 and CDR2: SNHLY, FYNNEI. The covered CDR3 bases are TGTGCCAGCAACCTCCGACTAGCTACAGATACG. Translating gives CASNLRLATDT. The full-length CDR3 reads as CASNLRLATDTQYF.

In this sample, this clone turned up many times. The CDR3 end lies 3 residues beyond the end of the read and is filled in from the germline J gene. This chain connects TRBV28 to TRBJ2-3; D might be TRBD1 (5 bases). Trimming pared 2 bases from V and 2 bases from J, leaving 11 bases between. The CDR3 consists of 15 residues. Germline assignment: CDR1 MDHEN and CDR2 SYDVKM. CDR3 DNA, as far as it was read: TGTGCCAGCAGTTTAGTGACAGCCTACACAGATACG. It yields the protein CASSLVTAYTDT. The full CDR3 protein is CASSLVTAYTDTQYF.

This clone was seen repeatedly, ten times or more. The sequenced CDR3 bases are TGTGCCAGCAGCTCGGGACTAGCGGGAGCCCCCGAG. Amino acid sequence: CASSSGLAGAPE. The entire CDR3 protein is CASSSGLAGAPEQYF. The J gene is TRBJ2-7, the V gene TRBV7-8; 14 positions agree with TRBD2. The read ends 3 residues before the CDR3 terminus; that terminus is restored from the germline J gene. The germline CDR1 and CDR2 sequences are SGHVS and FQNEAQ. V shed 4 bases, J shed 6 bases, and the junction held 5 bases outside the gene matches. The CDR3 contains 15 residues.

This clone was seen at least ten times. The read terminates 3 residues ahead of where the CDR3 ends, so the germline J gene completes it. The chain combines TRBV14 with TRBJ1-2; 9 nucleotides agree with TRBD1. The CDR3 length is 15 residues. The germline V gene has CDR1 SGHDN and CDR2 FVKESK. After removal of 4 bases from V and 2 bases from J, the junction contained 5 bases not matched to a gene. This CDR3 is CASSLGTGRNYGYTF. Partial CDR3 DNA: TGTGCCAGCAGCCTCGGGACAGGGAGGAACTATGGC.

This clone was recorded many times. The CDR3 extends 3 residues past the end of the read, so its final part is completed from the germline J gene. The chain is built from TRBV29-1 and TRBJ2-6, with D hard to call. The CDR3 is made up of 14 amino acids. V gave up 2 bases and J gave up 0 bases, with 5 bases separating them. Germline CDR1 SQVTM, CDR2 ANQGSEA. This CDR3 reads CSVEQHSGANVLTF. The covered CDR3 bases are TGCAGCGTTGAACAACACTCTGGGGCCAACGTC.